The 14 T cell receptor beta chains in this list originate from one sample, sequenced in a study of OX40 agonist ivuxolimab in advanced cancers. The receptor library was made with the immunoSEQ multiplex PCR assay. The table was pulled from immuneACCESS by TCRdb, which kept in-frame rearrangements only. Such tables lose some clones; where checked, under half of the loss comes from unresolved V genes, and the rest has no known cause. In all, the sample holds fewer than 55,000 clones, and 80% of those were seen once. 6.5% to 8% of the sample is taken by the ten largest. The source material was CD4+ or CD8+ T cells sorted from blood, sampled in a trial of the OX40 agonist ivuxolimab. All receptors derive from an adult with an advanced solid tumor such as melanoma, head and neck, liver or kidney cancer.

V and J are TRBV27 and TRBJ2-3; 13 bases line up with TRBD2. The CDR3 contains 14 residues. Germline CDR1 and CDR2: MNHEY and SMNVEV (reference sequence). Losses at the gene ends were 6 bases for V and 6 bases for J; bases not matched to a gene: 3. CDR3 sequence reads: CASSGLAGVDTQYF. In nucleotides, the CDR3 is TGTGCCAGCAGCGGACTAGCGGGAGTGGATACGCAGTATTTT.

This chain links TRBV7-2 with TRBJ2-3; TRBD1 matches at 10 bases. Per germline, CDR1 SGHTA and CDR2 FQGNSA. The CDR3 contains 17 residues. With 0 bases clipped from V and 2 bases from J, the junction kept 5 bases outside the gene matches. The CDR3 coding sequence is TGTGCCAGCAGCTTAGCGCCGGGACAGGGGTCCACAGATACGCAGTATTTT. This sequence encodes CASSLAPGQGSTDTQYF.

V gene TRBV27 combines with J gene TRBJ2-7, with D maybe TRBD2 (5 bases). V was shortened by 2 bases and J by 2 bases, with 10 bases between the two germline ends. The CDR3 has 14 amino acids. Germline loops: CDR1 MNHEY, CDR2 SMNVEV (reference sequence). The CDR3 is CASSLAGSTYEQYF. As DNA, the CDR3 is TGTGCCAGCAGTTTAGCGGGCAGCACCTACGAGCAGTACTTC.

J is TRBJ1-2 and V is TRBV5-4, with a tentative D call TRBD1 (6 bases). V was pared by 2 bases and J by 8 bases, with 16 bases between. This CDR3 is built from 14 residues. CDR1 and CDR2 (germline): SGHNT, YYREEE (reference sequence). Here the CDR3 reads CASSLIGGQKGYTF. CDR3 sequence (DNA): TGTGCCAGCAGCTTAATTGGGGGCCAGAAAGGCTACACCTTC.

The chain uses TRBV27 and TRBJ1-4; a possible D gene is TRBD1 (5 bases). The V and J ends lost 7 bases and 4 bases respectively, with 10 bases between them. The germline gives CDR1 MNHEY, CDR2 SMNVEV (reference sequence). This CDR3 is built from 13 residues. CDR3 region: CASKQVNNEKLFF. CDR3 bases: TGTGCCAGCAAACAGGTGAATAATGAAAAACTGTTTTTT.

Here the CDR3 DNA reads TGTGCCAGCAGCCTTCCCGACAATGAGCAGTTCTTC. Encoded protein: CASSLPDNEQFF. The V call is TRBV7-9, the J call TRBJ2-1; D unclear. Germline V gives CDR1 SEHNR, CDR2 FQNEAQ (reference sequence). CDR3 length: 12 amino acids. V was shortened by 5 bases and J by 5 bases, with 7 bases between the two germline ends. Drawing the rest from reference TRBV7-9 and TRBJ2-1, the complete variable domain is DTGVSQNPRHKITKRGQNVTFRCDPISEHNRLYWYRQTLGQGPEFLTYFQNEAQLEKSRLLSDRFSAERPKGSFSTLEIQRTEQGDSAMYLCASSLPDNEQFFGPGTRLTVL.

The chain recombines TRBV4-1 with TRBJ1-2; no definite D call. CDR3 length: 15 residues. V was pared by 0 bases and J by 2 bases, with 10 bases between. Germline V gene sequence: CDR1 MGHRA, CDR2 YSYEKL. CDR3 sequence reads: CASSQELNKNYGYTF. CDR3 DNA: TGCGCCAGCAGCCAAGAATTGAACAAGAACTATGGCTACACCTTC.

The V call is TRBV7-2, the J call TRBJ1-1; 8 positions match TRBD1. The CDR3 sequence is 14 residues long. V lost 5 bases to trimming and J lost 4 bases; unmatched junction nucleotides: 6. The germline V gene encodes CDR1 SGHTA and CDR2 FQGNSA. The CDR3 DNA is TGTGCCAGCAGCGCCTCAGGGGGCGGCACTGAAGCTTTCTTT. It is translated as CASSASGGGTEAFF.

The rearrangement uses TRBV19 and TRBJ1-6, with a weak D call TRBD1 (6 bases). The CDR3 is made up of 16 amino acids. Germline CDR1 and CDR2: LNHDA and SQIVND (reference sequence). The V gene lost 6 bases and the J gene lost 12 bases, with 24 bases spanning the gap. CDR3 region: CASSHRAGAGVRPLHF. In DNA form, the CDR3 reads TGTGCCAGTAGCCACCGAGCGGGGGCAGGGGTAAGACCCCTCCACTTT.

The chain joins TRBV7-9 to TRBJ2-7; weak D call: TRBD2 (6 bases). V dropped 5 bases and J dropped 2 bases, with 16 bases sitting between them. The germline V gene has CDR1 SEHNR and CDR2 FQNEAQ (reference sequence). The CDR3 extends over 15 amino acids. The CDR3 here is CASSPRRGLPYEQYF. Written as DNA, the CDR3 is TGTGCCAGCAGCCCCCGACGGGGACTCCCCTACGAGCAGTACTTC.

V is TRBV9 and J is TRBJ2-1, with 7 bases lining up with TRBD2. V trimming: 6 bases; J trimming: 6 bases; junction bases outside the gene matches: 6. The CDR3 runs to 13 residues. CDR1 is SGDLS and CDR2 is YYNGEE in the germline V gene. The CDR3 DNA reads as TGTGCCAGCATCGAAGCGGGAACCAATGAGCAGTTCTTC. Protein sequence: CASIEAGTNEQFF.

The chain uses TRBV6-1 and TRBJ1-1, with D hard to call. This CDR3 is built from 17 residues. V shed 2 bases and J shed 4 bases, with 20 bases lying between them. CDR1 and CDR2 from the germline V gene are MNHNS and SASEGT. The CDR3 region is CASSERIGGVGGTEAFF. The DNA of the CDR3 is TGTGCCAGCAGTGAAAGGATCGGAGGAGTGGGAGGCACTGAAGCTTTCTTT.

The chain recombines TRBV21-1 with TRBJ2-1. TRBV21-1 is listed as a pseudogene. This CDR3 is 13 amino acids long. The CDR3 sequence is CASSKGLTNEQFF. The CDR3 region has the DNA TGTGCCAGCAGCAAAGGCCTAACAAATGAGCAGTTCTTC.

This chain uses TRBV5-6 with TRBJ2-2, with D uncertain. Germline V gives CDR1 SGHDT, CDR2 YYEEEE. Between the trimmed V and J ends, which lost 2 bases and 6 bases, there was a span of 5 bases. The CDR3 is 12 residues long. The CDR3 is CASSFVPGELFF. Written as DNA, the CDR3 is TGTGCCAGCAGCTTTGTGCCCGGGGAGCTGTTTTTT. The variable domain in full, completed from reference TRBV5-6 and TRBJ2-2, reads DAGVTQSPTHLIKTRGQQVTLRCSPKSGHDTVSWYQQALGQGPQFIFQYYEEEERQRGNFPDRFSGHQFPNYSSELNVNALLLGDSALYLCASSFVPGELFFGEGSRLTVL.